These 31 T cell receptor beta chains were all obtained from the same sample, sequenced in a study of T cell responses to AZD1222 COVID-19 vaccine. Repertoires were generated with immunoSEQ multiplex PCR, while TCRdb's copy carries only in-frame clones and drops some. Of approximately 180,000 clones in the sample, approximately 92% are singletons; the top ten hold more than 0.85%. Sequencing was performed on peripheral blood, taken 28 days after the second dose of the MenACWY control vaccine. The receptors come from an adult who received the MenACWY meningococcal vaccine as a control.

The gene calls are TRBV5-1 and TRBJ2-3; 10 bases align to TRBD2. The CDR3 runs 15 residues. Trimming cost V 3 bases and J 6 bases; bases outside gene matches: 7. CDR1 and CDR2 from the germline V gene are SGHRS and YFSETQ. The CDR3 spells CASSYSGGPLDTQYF. DNA for the CDR3: TGCGCCAGCAGCTATAGCGGGGGGCCACTGGATACGCAGTATTTT.

The genes are TRBV5-1 and TRBJ2-7, with D possibly being TRBD2 (5 bases). The length of the CDR3 is 14 residues. Between the trimmed V and J ends, which lost 4 bases and 1 base, there was a span of 12 bases. CDR1 SGHRS and CDR2 YFSETQ come from the germline V gene. The CDR3 DNA sequence: TGCGCCAGCAGCCCCTCGAGCGGTTCCTACGAGCAGTACTTC. This codes for CASSPSSGSYEQYF.

CDR3 bases: TGTGCCAGCAAGGCCATCACAGATACGCAGTATTTT. It yields the protein CASKAITDTQYF. The chain employs TRBV2 and TRBJ2-3; D is ambiguous. The V end lost 7 bases, the J end lost 2 bases, and 7 bases lay between the germline ends. Germline V gene data show CDR1 as SNHLY and CDR2 as FYNNEI. The CDR3 has 12 residues.

The chain is built from TRBV2 and TRBJ1-3, with D possibly being TRBD1 (5 bases). The CDR3 totals 14 residues. Germline CDR1 is SNHLY and CDR2 is FYNNEI. Trimming removed 8 bases from V and 2 bases from J, with 13 bases in between. The DNA of the CDR3 is TGTGCCAGCGGGGACCGAGGGCCTGGAAACACCATATATTTT. Translated, it gives CASGDRGPGNTIYF.

V gene TRBV30 combines with J gene TRBJ1-2; D gene uncertain. Between the trimmed V and J ends, which lost 2 bases and 2 bases, there was a span of 3 bases. The CDR3 has 11 amino acids. CDR1 and CDR2 from the germline V gene are GTSNPN and SVGIG (reference sequence). The CDR3 DNA reads as TGTGCCTGGAGTCACAACTATGGCTACACCTTC. Protein: CAWSHNYGYTF. Together with reference TRBV30 and TRBJ1-2, the CDR3 gives the full variable domain: SQTIHQWPATLVQPVGSPLSLECTVEGTSNPNLYWYRQAAGRGLQLLFYSVGIGQISSEVPQNLSASRPQDRQFILSSKKLLLSDSGFYLCAWSHNYGYTFGSGTRLTVV.

The rearrangement joins TRBV6-5 to TRBJ1-6, with D unclear. Trimming cost V 1 base and J 6 bases, with 13 bases left between them. The CDR3 extends over 16 amino acids. Per the germline V gene, CDR1 is MNHEY and CDR2 is SVGAGI. CDR3 sequence: CASSYFSETFNSPLHF. Written as DNA, the CDR3 is TGTGCCAGCAGTTACTTCAGCGAAACTTTTAATTCACCCCTCCACTTT.

CDR3 loop: CASSIDRGSGYGYTF. The CDR3 DNA follows: TGTGCCAGTAGTATCGATCGGGGAAGTGGCTATGGCTACACCTTC. The chain recombines TRBV19 with TRBJ1-2; D gene unclear. The V gene lost 3 bases and the J gene lost 4 bases, with 15 bases spanning the gap. Germline V gives CDR1 LNHDA, CDR2 SQIVND (reference sequence). The CDR3 sequence is 15 residues long.

V and J are TRBV7-2 and TRBJ1-1; possibly TRBD1 for D (6 bases). Germline CDR1 is SGHTA and CDR2 is FQGNSA. The V gene lost 10 bases and the J gene lost 0 bases, with 15 bases spanning the gap. The CDR3 is 14 residues long. In DNA, the CDR3 is TGTGCCATCACAACGGGGGGGCTGAACACTGAAGCTTTCTTT. Its translation: CAITTGGLNTEAFF.

The chain uses TRBV5-4 and TRBJ1-2; 8 nucleotides agree with TRBD1. Germline loops: CDR1 SGHNT, CDR2 YYREEE (reference sequence). Trimming took 4 bases from V and 2 from J; bases not matched to a gene: 4. CDR3 length: 14 amino acids. DNA of the CDR3: TGTGCCAGCAGCCGGGACAGGATGAACTATGGCTACACCTTC. It codes for CASSRDRMNYGYTF.

V gene TRBV4-3 combines with J gene TRBJ1-1; D not certain. The CDR3 is made up of 14 amino acids. V lost 0 bases, J lost 3 bases, and 8 bases lay in between. Per the germline V gene, CDR1 is LGHNA and CDR2 is YSLEER. The CDR3 DNA is TGCGCCAGCAGCCAAGATCATGGTGACACTGAAGCTTTCTTT. The encoded protein is CASSQDHGDTEAFF.

The chain couples TRBV7-2 to TRBJ2-3, with D possibly matching TRBD2 (7 bases). The ends were cut back, 11 bases at V and 4 bases at J, with 13 bases in the middle. Germline-derived CDR1 and CDR2 are SGHTA and FQGNSA. This CDR3 comprises 12 residues. CDR3 nucleotide sequence: TGTGCCTCGGGGAGGGGGGCAGATACGCAGTATTTT. Translation: CASGRGADTQYF.

This rearrangement joins TRBV30 to TRBJ1-3; D is unresolved. The CDR3 covers 17 residues. CDR1 GTSNPN and CDR2 SVGIG come from the germline V gene (reference sequence). Trimming shortened V by 1 base and J by 0 bases, and 16 bases separated the two germline ends. CDR3 DNA sequence: TGTGCCTGGAGTGCCGGACGGCAGTCTCTCTCTGGAAACACCATATATTTT. Translation gives CAWSAGRQSLSGNTIYF.

The genes are TRBV28 and TRBJ2-5; 8 bases align to TRBD2. J lost 1 base, V lost 2 bases, and 0 bases had no gene match. This CDR3 is built from 14 residues. Germline V gene lookup returns CDR1 MDHEN and CDR2 SYDVKM. CDR3 in amino acids: CASSLAGGQETQYF. The CDR3 nucleotides are TGTGCCAGCAGTTTAGCGGGGGGCCAAGAGACCCAGTACTTC.

V usage is TRBV5-4 and J usage is TRBJ1-6; TRBD1 aligns across 8 bases. There are 15 residues in the CDR3. The V gene's germline CDR1 is SGHNT and CDR2 YYREEE (reference sequence). With V trimmed by 4 bases and J by 10 bases, 10 bases remained unmatched. The CDR3 nucleotides read TGTGCCAGCAGCCGCTTGACAGGGGAGTACTCACCCCTCCACTTT. Translating it yields CASSRLTGEYSPLHF.

V usage is TRBV6-4 and J usage is TRBJ1-2; maybe TRBD1 (6 bases). Germline-derived CDR1 and CDR2 are MRHNA and SNTAGT. The V gene lost 5 bases and the J gene lost 5 bases, with 18 bases spanning the gap. CDR3 size: 15 residues. The CDR3 DNA reads TGTGCCAGCAGTCTGGACAGCGGGGTAACGTATGGCTACACCTTC. Amino acids: CASSLDSGVTYGYTF.

The chain links TRBV11-1 to TRBJ1-6, with D unclear. Germline V lookup: CDR1 SGHAT, CDR2 FQDESV (reference sequence). The CDR3 sequence is 14 residues long. V was cut by 5 bases and J by 11 bases, with 16 bases left in between. Here the CDR3 DNA reads TGTGCCAGCAGCCCGACAATATCGGAAGCACCCCTCCACTTT. Protein sequence: CASSPTISEAPLHF.

The chain combines TRBV10-3 with TRBJ1-2; tentatively, D is TRBD1 (5 bases). The germline V and J ends were trimmed by 2 bases and 5 bases, with 12 bases remaining between them. Germline lookup yields CDR1 ENHRY and CDR2 SYGVKD. CDR3 length: 14 residues. The CDR3 sequence: CAISEGGTGYGYTF. The CDR3 DNA follows: TGTGCCATCAGTGAGGGGGGGACGGGATATGGCTACACCTTC.

Turning to this clone: At one boundary the junction diverges from the germline segment, which might be a read error. This chain joins TRBV5-4 and TRBJ1-4; D is uncertain. The CDR3 has 15 amino acids. Germline V gene lookup returns CDR1 SGHNT and CDR2 YYREEE (reference sequence). For the CDR3, the DNA is TGTGCCAGCAGCTTGGATGGGGTGGTGGGAGAAAAGCTGTTTTTT. It codes for CASSLDGVVGEKLFF.

The CDR3 nucleotides read TGTGCCAGCAGCCACTCTGGGGTCGGTCGTGGCTACACCTTC. Its translation is CASSHSGVGRGYTF. J is TRBJ1-2 and V is TRBV5-8; no firm D call. V was pared by 4 bases and J by 7 bases, with 17 bases between. The CDR3 runs to 14 residues. Germline CDR1 SGHTS, CDR2 YDEGEE.

This sequence joins TRBV27 and TRBJ1-5, with 7 bases lining up with TRBD1. This CDR3 spans 15 amino acids. After removal of 5 bases from V and 3 bases from J, the junction contained 7 bases not matched to a gene. Germline lookup yields CDR1 MNHEY and CDR2 SMNVEV (reference sequence). The DNA of the CDR3 is TGTGCCAGCAGTCCCGGGGACAGCCTCAATCAGCCCCAGCATTTT. It specifies CASSPGDSLNQPQHF.

The CDR3 sequence: CASSVPLGETQYF. The CDR3 region has the DNA TGTGCCAGCAGTGTGCCCTTAGGAGAGACCCAGTACTTC. The chain employs TRBV28 and TRBJ2-5; D not resolved. CDR1 MDHEN and CDR2 SYDVKM come from the germline V gene. Trimming left V 5 bases short and J 4 bases short, with 11 bases between. The CDR3 sequence is 13 residues long. Based on the CDR3 plus reference TRBV28 and TRBJ2-5, the full variable domain is DVKVTQSSRYLVKRTGEKVFLECVQDMDHENMFWYRQDPGLGLRLIYFSYDVKMKEKGDIPEGYSVSREKKERFSLILESASTNQTSMYLCASSVPLGETQYFGPGTRLLVL.

The gene calls are TRBV28 and TRBJ1-2, with a weak D call TRBD1 (5 bases). The germline gives CDR1 MDHEN, CDR2 SYDVKM. V lost 7 bases and J lost 3, with 9 bases in between. The length of the CDR3 is 12 residues. Here the CDR3 DNA reads TGTGCCAGCACCAGGGTTGACTATGGCTACACCTTC. This encodes CASTRVDYGYTF.

The chain employs TRBV5-4 and TRBJ2-4; perhaps TRBD2 as D (6 bases). Germline loops: CDR1 SGHNT, CDR2 YYREEE (reference sequence). This CDR3 contains 14 residues. The germline V and J ends were trimmed by 4 bases and 1 base, with 9 bases remaining between them. The CDR3: CASSTGEAKNIQYF. Here the CDR3 DNA reads TGTGCCAGCAGCACGGGGGAGGCCAAAAACATTCAGTACTTC. Complete variable domain (other parts from reference TRBV5-4 and TRBJ2-4): ETGVTQSPTHLIKTRGQQVTLRCSSQSGHNTVSWYQQALGQGPQFIFQYYREEENGRGNFPPRFSGLQFPNYSSELNVNALELDDSALYLCASSTGEAKNIQYFGAGTRLSVL.

This chain connects TRBV28 to TRBJ1-2, with D hard to call. The CDR3 is made up of 14 amino acids. Trimming cost V 5 bases and J 2 bases, with 12 bases left between them. Per the germline V gene, CDR1 is MDHEN and CDR2 is SYDVKM. CDR3 nucleotides: TGTGCCAGCAGTCCGAGGTCAGGAAACTATGGCTACACCTTC. Translated: CASSPRSGNYGYTF.

The chain is built from TRBV9 and TRBJ1-1, with D possibly being TRBD1 (5 bases). The CDR3 extends over 14 amino acids. Per germline, CDR1 SGDLS and CDR2 YYNGEE. V was cut by 0 bases and J by 1 base, with 7 bases left in between. CDR3 region: CASSVEGWNTEAFF. The CDR3 nucleotides are TGTGCCAGCAGCGTAGAGGGGTGGAACACTGAAGCTTTCTTT.

The V and J genes are TRBV7-2 and TRBJ1-1, with D unresolved. CDR1 is SGHTA and CDR2 is FQGNSA in the germline V gene. The CDR3 spans 15 residues. V was pared by 7 bases and J by 1 base, with 16 bases between. The CDR3 here is CASTPWIQPNTEAFF. CDR3 DNA sequence: TGTGCCAGCACCCCCTGGATCCAGCCGAACACTGAAGCTTTCTTT.

This clone was counted once. V gene TRBV5-1 combines with J gene TRBJ2-1; the match to TRBD2 covers 9 bases. After removal of 1 base from V and 5 bases from J, the junction contained 1 base not matched to a gene. This CDR3 spans 14 amino acids. Germline V gene data show CDR1 as SGHRS and CDR2 as YFSETQ. The DNA of the CDR3 is TGCGCCAGCAGCTTGATAGCGGGGGACAATGAGCAGTTCTTC. Its protein is CASSLIAGDNEQFF.

The CDR3 DNA reads TGCAGCGTAGGACAACAGGGTGGCACTGAAGCTTTCTTT. It encodes CSVGQQGGTEAFF. The V and J genes are TRBV29-1 and TRBJ1-1; weak D call: TRBD1 (6 bases). Germline lookup yields CDR1 SQVTM and CDR2 ANQGSEA. V was shortened by 6 bases and J by 4 bases, with 15 bases between the two germline ends. The CDR3 has 13 residues. Variable domain in full (rest from reference TRBV29-1 and TRBJ1-1): SAVISQKPSRDICQRGTSLTIQCQVDSQVTMMFWYRQQPGQSLTLIATANQGSEATYESGFVIDKFPISRPNLTFSTLTVSNMSPEDSSIYLCSVGQQGGTEAFFGQGTRLTVV.

The CDR3 loop is CASSFQGAGNTIYF. In DNA, the CDR3 is TGTGCCAGCAGCTTCCAGGGCGCTGGAAACACCATATATTTT. The chain has TRBV7-2 and TRBJ1-3, with D possibly being TRBD1 (5 bases). The germline V gene encodes CDR1 SGHTA and CDR2 FQGNSA. Trimming removed 3 bases from V and 2 bases from J, with 8 bases in between. This CDR3 spans 14 amino acids.

The V call is TRBV6-2 or TRBV6-3, the J call TRBJ2-5; 7 bases are a match to TRBD1. V gave up 6 bases and J gave up 0 bases; unmatched junction bases: 4. This CDR3 has 14 residues. Per the germline V gene, CDR1 is MNHEY and CDR2 is SVGEGT. The CDR3: CASSHGQDQETQYF. CDR3 nucleotides: TGTGCCAGCAGCCATGGACAGGACCAAGAGACCCAGTACTTC.

The chain recombines TRBV30 with TRBJ1-2; 11 bases agree with TRBD1. CDR3 length equals 13 residues. J gave up 6 bases and V 6 bases, and 6 bases lay outside the gene matches. Germline CDR1 is GTSNPN and CDR2 is SVGIG (reference sequence). The CDR3 DNA reads as TGTGCCTGCGGACAGGGGGCGATGGATGGCTACACCTTC. This translates into CACGQGAMDGYTF.